This T cell receptor beta chain came from a study of T cells after posttransplantation cyclophosphamide. Treatment was busulfan-fludarabine conditioning, a marrow graft, and cyclophosphamide on days +3 and +4. This table comes from immunoSEQ multiplex PCR, and its TCRdb copy is limited to in-frame clones, with some not included. The table lists 23,000 or so clones, 86% of them singletons, with 12% in the top ten. The CDR3 covers 18 residues. Germline CDR1 and CDR2: MDHEN and SYDVKM. Unmatched junction bases numbered 14, after V lost 2 bases and J lost 4 bases. This sequence originates from a female patient under 45 who received an allogeneic stem cell transplant from an unrelated donor, was CMV-positive, and had no GVHD. The T cells may come from the graft donor. The chain joins TRBV28 to TRBJ1-5, with 7 bases lining up with TRBD1. Material: PBMCs, obtained after allogeneic stem cell transplant with posttransplant cyclophosphamide. The CDR3 DNA is TGTGCCAGCAGTTTACGCCAATGGACAGGCAGGACTAATCAGCCCCAGCATTTT. Translating gives CASSLRQWTGRTNQPQHF. Together with reference TRBV28 and TRBJ1-5, the CDR3 gives the full variable domain: DVKVTQSSRYLVKRTGEKVFLECVQDMDHENMFWYRQDPGLGLRLIYFSYDVKMKEKGDIPEGYSVSREKKERFSLILESASTNQTSMYLCASSLRQWTGRTNQPQHFGDGTRLSIL.